Sequencing of this T cell receptor (beta chain) was carried out in a study of shared clonotypes between healthy human individuals. Study at large: Per donor, three plates held CD4 naive cells, three held CD4 memory, two held CD8 naive and one held CD8 memory.

TCRdb's table, derived via immunoSEQ multiplex PCR, lists solely in-frame clones and lacks some. The repertoire holds about 680,000 clones, with roughly nine tenths as singletons. The CDR3 runs to 16 residues. Germline trimming cut 5 bases from V and 3 bases from J; bases unmatched to any gene: 11. CDR1 and CDR2 from the germline V gene are SGHVS and FQNEAQ. CD8 cells regarded as naive lacked CD45RO, were positively chosen for CCR7, and omitted terminally differentiated effector memory CD45RA+ cells. Sequenced input: naive CD8+ T cells sorted from blood. This TCR derives from a man aged 25 to 45 in good health. The gene calls are TRBV7-8 and TRBJ2-3; 7 positions match TRBD2. Here the CDR3 reads CASSPRLAGETDTQYF. DNA of the CDR3: TGTGCCAGCAGCCCACGACTAGCTGGAGAGACAGATACGCAGTATTTT.